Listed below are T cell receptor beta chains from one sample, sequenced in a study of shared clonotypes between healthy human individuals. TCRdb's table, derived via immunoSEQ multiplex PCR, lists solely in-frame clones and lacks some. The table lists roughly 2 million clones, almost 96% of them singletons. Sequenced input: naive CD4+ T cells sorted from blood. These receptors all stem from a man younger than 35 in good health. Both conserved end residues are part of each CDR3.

CASSRGRAGEGETQYF | TRBJ2-5 | TRBV4-3
CASTSTLNTEAFF | TRBJ1-1 | TRBV2
CASRGGTTTKLFF | TRBJ1-4 | TRBV25-1
CASSLAFYSYEQYF | TRBJ2-7 | TRBV5-5
CASSFGGASYNEQFF | TRBJ2-1 | TRBV5-4
CASSDRGALILDTQYF | TRBJ2-3 | TRBV2
CASSSGLAGKTGELFF | TRBJ2-2 | TRBV7-7
CASSSDRDNYHEQFF | TRBJ2-1 | TRBV7-9
CASAPGLQTYEQYF | TRBJ2-7 | TRBV2
CASRGGLAGGADTQYF | TRBJ2-3 | TRBV28